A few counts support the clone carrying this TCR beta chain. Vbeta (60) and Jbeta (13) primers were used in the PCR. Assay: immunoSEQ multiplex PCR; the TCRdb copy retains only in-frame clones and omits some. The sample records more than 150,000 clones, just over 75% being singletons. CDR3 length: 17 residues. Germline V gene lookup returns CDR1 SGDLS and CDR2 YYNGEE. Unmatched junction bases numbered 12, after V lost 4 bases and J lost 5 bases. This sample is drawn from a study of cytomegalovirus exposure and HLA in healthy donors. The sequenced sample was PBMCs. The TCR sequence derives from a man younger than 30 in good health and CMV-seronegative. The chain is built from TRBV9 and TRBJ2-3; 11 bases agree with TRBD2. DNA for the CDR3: TGTGCCAGCAGCATTAGCGGGGGGGCCAGTTCCATAGATACGCAGTATTTT. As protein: CASSISGGASSIDTQYF.